Each of the 18 T cell receptor beta chains below was sequenced from the same sample in a study of blood T cell repertoires in COVID-19. Measured with immunoSEQ multiplex PCR; TCRdb has only the in-frame clones, and not every one. The data show some 66,000 clones, approximately 80% seen once. Material for sequencing was peripheral blood. The receptor set was obtained from a woman at least 80 years old with acute or convalescent COVID-19.

The J gene is TRBJ1-2, the V gene TRBV7-2, with 8 positions matching TRBD1. Trimming at V came to 4 bases and at J to 4 bases, leaving 8 bases not matched to a gene. Germline V lookup: CDR1 SGHTA, CDR2 FQGNSA. CDR3 length equals 15 residues. The CDR3 loop is CASSSRQGYSYGYTF. The CDR3 DNA reads TGTGCCAGCAGCTCACGACAGGGGTATAGCTATGGCTACACCTTC.

A single count supports this clone. V usage is TRBV24-1 and J usage is TRBJ2-1; 9 nucleotides align to TRBD1. This CDR3 contains 15 residues. The V and J ends lost 5 bases and 9 bases, in that order; junction bases with no gene match: 10. Per germline, CDR1 KGHDR and CDR2 SFDVKD. The CDR3 nucleotides are TGTGCCACCAGTGCCGGGACAGGGTTGAGTGGTGAGCAGTTCTTC. Protein product: CATSAGTGLSGEQFF.

The chain employs TRBV19 and TRBJ1-1; possible D gene TRBD1, 6 bases. CDR3 length equals 13 residues. Germline loops: CDR1 LNHDA, CDR2 SQIVND (reference sequence). Trimming shortened V by 5 bases and J by 5 bases, and 12 bases separated the two germline ends. The CDR3: CASSPDRKTEAFF. The CDR3 coding sequence is TGTGCCAGTAGTCCAGACAGGAAAACTGAAGCTTTCTTT.

The count of this clone is one. The genes are TRBV27 and TRBJ1-1; 7 nucleotides match TRBD1. The V segment lost 4 bases and the J segment 11 bases; nucleotides outside the gene matches: 7. CDR1 is MNHEY, CDR2 SMNVEV, per germline (reference sequence). The CDR3 runs 12 residues. CDR3 residues: CASSSDRVRAFF. CDR3 nucleotides: TGTGCCAGCAGTTCCGACAGGGTTAGGGCTTTCTTT.

This clone was observed at least ten times. The V gene is TRBV5-8, the J gene TRBJ2-3; weak D call: TRBD2 (6 bases). Germline V gene data show CDR1 as SGHTS and CDR2 as YDEGEE. V was shortened by 2 bases and J by 2 bases, with 9 bases between the two germline ends. CDR3 length: 14 amino acids. In nucleotides, the CDR3 is TGTGCCAGCAGCTTCCGGGAGATCACAGATACGCAGTATTTT. Protein product: CASSFREITDTQYF.

The chain employs TRBV7-3 and TRBJ1-4; TRBD1 matches at 8 bases. The germline gives CDR1 SGHTA, CDR2 FQGTGA. V dropped 5 bases and J dropped 7; count of bases not matched to a gene: 3. The CDR3 has 13 amino acids. CDR3 sequence: CASSPGTGEKLFF. CDR3 sequence (DNA): TGTGCCAGCAGCCCAGGGACAGGTGAAAAACTGTTTTTT.

This clone was recorded a few times. The genes are TRBV24-1 and TRBJ2-5; maybe TRBD2 (5 bases). Trimming removed 3 bases from V and 1 base from J, with 17 bases in between. Per the germline V gene, CDR1 is KGHDR and CDR2 is SFDVKD. The CDR3 contains 17 residues. The CDR3 region is CATSDPSLPGTQETQYF. The CDR3 region has the DNA TGTGCCACCAGTGATCCGAGCCTCCCGGGAACCCAAGAGACCCAGTACTTC.

Note on this clone: This CDR3 is also generated by other DNA sequences in the sample. DNA of the CDR3: TGTGCCAGTCAGGGGGACTCTGGAAACACCATATATTTT. Protein sequence: CASQGDSGNTIYF. The V call is TRBV6-5, the J call TRBJ1-3; TRBD1 matches at 7 bases. V shed 9 bases and J 0 bases; nucleotides not matched to a gene: 2. Germline assignment: CDR1 MNHEY and CDR2 SVGAGI. This CDR3 is built from 13 residues.

The CDR3 region is CASSPGGGSNEQFF. The CDR3 DNA follows: TGTGCCAGCAGTCCCGGGGGGGGGTCCAATGAGCAGTTCTTC. J is TRBJ2-1 and V is TRBV28; TRBD2 aligns across 8 bases. The V gene's germline CDR1 is MDHEN and CDR2 SYDVKM. J was trimmed by 6 bases and V by 5 bases; bases with no gene match: 6. The CDR3 is 14 amino acids. Full variable domain (outside the CDR3, taken from reference TRBV28 and TRBJ2-1): DVKVTQSSRYLVKRTGEKVFLECVQDMDHENMFWYRQDPGLGLRLIYFSYDVKMKEKGDIPEGYSVSREKKERFSLILESASTNQTSMYLCASSPGGGSNEQFFGPGTRLTVL.

Here the CDR3 reads CASSSISDGFDEQFF. The CDR3, as DNA: TGTGCCAGCAGTTCGATCTCAGACGGGTTCGATGAGCAGTTCTTC. The chain couples TRBV27 to TRBJ2-1, with D unclear. Germline lookup yields CDR1 MNHEY and CDR2 SMNVEV (reference sequence). Between the trimmed V and J ends, which lost 4 bases and 8 bases, there was a span of 18 bases. This CDR3 spans 15 amino acids.

The chain links TRBV18 to TRBJ1-5; no clear D. Germline V gene lookup returns CDR1 KGHSH and CDR2 LQKENI. CDR3 size: 13 residues. V lost 3 bases to trimming and J lost 3 bases, with 6 bases between them. In DNA, the CDR3 is TGTGCCAGCTCACCGGGCATCAATCAGCCCCAGCATTTT. Translation gives CASSPGINQPQHF.

The genes are TRBV20-1 and TRBJ1-3, with D tentatively TRBD1 (5 bases). Germline loops: CDR1 DFQATT, CDR2 SNEGSKA (reference sequence). This CDR3 comprises 13 residues. V gave up 6 bases and J gave up 4 bases, with 13 bases separating them. The CDR3 nucleotides are TGCAGTGCCAGTCTGGGGGGGGGAAACACCATATATTTT. Amino acids: CSASLGGGNTIYF.

V is TRBV11-2 and J is TRBJ1-2, with 8 positions matching TRBD1. The CDR3 covers 14 residues. Germline V gene sequence: CDR1 SGHAT, CDR2 FQNNGV. Losses at the gene ends were 5 bases for V and 7 bases for J; bases not matched to a gene: 9. This chain's CDR3 is CASSLQGQAGGYTF. CDR3 coding DNA: TGTGCCAGCAGCCTACAGGGACAGGCGGGTGGCTACACCTTC.

The chain has TRBV28 and TRBJ2-7, with TRBD1 identical over 10 bases. Germline trimming cut 6 bases from V and 4 bases from J; bases unmatched to any gene: 12. The CDR3 length is 16 residues. The V gene's germline CDR1 is MDHEN and CDR2 SYDVKM. This chain's CDR3 is CASRAIRDRGGYEQYF. The CDR3 region has the DNA TGTGCCAGCAGAGCAATCCGGGACAGGGGTGGGTACGAGCAGTACTTC.

This rearrangement joins TRBV5-1 to TRBJ2-5; possible D gene TRBD2, 5 bases. CDR3 length: 15 residues. CDR1 and CDR2 (germline): SGHRS, YFSETQ. The V gene lost 4 bases and the J gene lost 5 bases, with 18 bases spanning the gap. The CDR3 reads CASSRAGGRVETQYF. The CDR3 DNA is TGCGCCAGCAGCAGGGCCGGAGGAAGGGTTGAGACCCAGTACTTC.

This clone was counted once. This chain connects TRBV11-2 to TRBJ1-3; no definite D call. Germline V gives CDR1 SGHAT, CDR2 FQNNGV. The CDR3 has 14 amino acids. Trimming pared 3 bases from V and 0 bases from J, leaving 6 bases between. CDR3 sequence: CASSLTSSGNTIYF. The DNA for the CDR3 is TGTGCCAGCAGCTTGACTAGCTCTGGAAACACCATATATTTT.

The CDR3: CASSHPGQSTDTQYF. CDR3 nucleotides: TGTGCCAGCAGCCATCCGGGACAGTCCACAGATACGCAGTATTTT. The gene calls are TRBV5-4 and TRBJ2-3; 7 nucleotides line up with TRBD1. The CDR3 has 15 residues. Trimming removed 4 bases from V and 2 bases from J; junction bases left unmatched: 7. The germline CDR1 and CDR2 sequences are SGHNT and YYREEE (reference sequence).

The chain joins TRBV24-1 to TRBJ2-1; 13 bases are a match to TRBD2. This CDR3 spans 17 amino acids. Germline CDR1 KGHDR, CDR2 SFDVKD. The ends lost 5 bases at V and 4 bases at J; junction bases unmatched: 7. CDR3: CATSGTSGSERYNEQFF. Here the CDR3 DNA reads TGTGCCACCAGTGGGACTAGCGGGAGTGAAAGGTACAATGAGCAGTTCTTC.